The 32 T cell receptor beta chains below all came from one sample that was sequenced in a study of shared clonotypes between healthy human individuals. Generated by immunoSEQ multiplex PCR, the TCRdb table keeps only in-frame clones and is missing some. The sample consists of 2 million to 3 million clones, approximately 94% of them appearing once. Sequences were obtained from naive CD4+ T cells from PBMCs. The sample's subset: CD45RA+ positively selected. The receptors here all came from a man between 18 and 35 years old in good health. Some clones in this sample may be carry-over from other donors' samples.

The chain uses TRBV28 and TRBJ2-7, with D tentatively TRBD1 or TRBD2 (6 bases each). Germline V gene data show CDR1 as MDHEN and CDR2 as SYDVKM. With 9 bases removed from V and 2 bases from J, the gap between germline ends came to 20 bases. The CDR3 totals 15 residues. In nucleotides, the CDR3 is TGTGCCAGTTTTACTGGGGGGACACAGCCCTACGAGCAGTACTTC. Translated, it gives CASFTGGTQPYEQYF.

This chain connects TRBV28 to TRBJ2-7, with 9 bases matching TRBD1. J lost 5 bases, V lost 7 bases, and 9 bases had no gene match. This CDR3 contains 14 residues. Germline CDR1 and CDR2: MDHEN and SYDVKM. The chain's CDR3 is CASTTTGGNDEQYF. CDR3 in DNA: TGTGCCAGCACCACGACAGGGGGAAACGACGAGCAGTACTTC.

CDR3 loop: CASSSEGRGTQYF. The CDR3 DNA reads TGTGCCAGCAGTTCTGAGGGGCGGGGGACCCAGTACTTC. The chain joins TRBV27 to TRBJ2-5; D is perhaps TRBD2 (6 bases). This CDR3 contains 13 residues. The germline V gene encodes CDR1 MNHEY and CDR2 SMNVEV (reference sequence). Trimming stripped 4 bases from V and 7 bases from J, with 13 bases between.

This rearrangement joins TRBV5-1 to TRBJ2-2, with D uncertain. Germline V gives CDR1 SGHRS, CDR2 YFSETQ. This CDR3 region has 14 residues. Trimming removed 2 bases at V and 4 bases at J, with 9 bases between. The CDR3 nucleotides read TGCGCCAGCAGCTTCTTTACTTCCACCGGGGAGCTGTTTTTT. Protein: CASSFFTSTGELFF.

The chain couples TRBV18 to TRBJ2-4; TRBD2 is a possible D gene (5 bases). Germline CDR1 and CDR2: KGHSH and LQKENI. The CDR3 length is 16 residues. V was trimmed by 4 bases and J by 3 bases, leaving 16 bases between them. The CDR3 is CASSLNPSLDKNIQYF. CDR3 DNA sequence: TGTGCCAGCTCACTAAACCCTAGCCTAGACAAAAACATTCAGTACTTC. The whole variable domain, remainder taken from reference TRBV18 and TRBJ2-4, is NAGVMQNPRHLVRRRGQEARLRCSPMKGHSHVYWYRQLPEEGLKFMVYLQKENIIDESGMPKERFSAEFPKEGPSILRIQQVVRGDSAAYFCASSLNPSLDKNIQYFGAGTRLSVL.

The rearrangement uses TRBV7-9 and TRBJ2-5; D not resolved. This CDR3 region has 11 residues. CDR1 is SEHNR and CDR2 is FQNEAQ in the germline V gene (reference sequence). The ends were cut back, 5 bases at V and 4 bases at J, with 5 bases in the middle. The CDR3 reads CASSPLETQYF. In DNA, the CDR3 is TGTGCCAGCAGCCCCTTAGAGACCCAGTACTTC.

The chain has TRBV7-2 and TRBJ1-4, with D possibly matching TRBD1 (5 bases). The CDR3 totals 14 residues. Germline CDR1 and CDR2: SGHTA and FQGNSA. V shed 3 bases and J shed 7 bases, with 12 bases lying between them. In nucleotides, the CDR3 is TGTGCCAGCAGCTTGCACTCAGGGAGTGAAAAACTGTTTTTT. Its protein product is CASSLHSGSEKLFF.

The J gene is TRBJ1-2, the V gene TRBV5-6; perhaps TRBD1 as D (5 bases). Germline values: CDR1 SGHDT, CDR2 YYEEEE. Deletions cut 4 bases from V and 10 bases from J, with 17 bases between. The CDR3 consists of 13 residues. CDR3 residues: CASSGEGFFTYTF. Written as DNA, the CDR3 is TGTGCCAGCAGCGGAGAGGGGTTTTTTACCTACACCTTC.

The chain employs TRBV29-1 and TRBJ1-1; D perhaps matches TRBD1 (5 bases). The CDR3 length is 12 residues. Germline values: CDR1 SQVTM, CDR2 ANQGSEA. Deletions cut 4 bases from V and 4 bases from J, with 10 bases between. The CDR3 DNA reads as TGCAGCGTTGGGTGGGGGATCACTGAAGCTTTCTTT. This translates into CSVGWGITEAFF. Based on the CDR3 plus reference TRBV29-1 and TRBJ1-1, the full variable domain is SAVISQKPSRDICQRGTSLTIQCQVDSQVTMMFWYRQQPGQSLTLIATANQGSEATYESGFVIDKFPISRPNLTFSTLTVSNMSPEDSSIYLCSVGWGITEAFFGQGTRLTVV.

As regards this clone: Different DNA sequences within this sample yield the same CDR3. The chain couples TRBV5-1 to TRBJ1-3; no clear D. The V end was cut by 0 bases, the J end by 0 bases, with 7 bases between. The germline V gene encodes CDR1 SGHRS and CDR2 YFSETQ. This CDR3 is built from 15 residues. Written as DNA, the CDR3 is TGCGCCAGCAGCTTGGAGCCGAGCTCTGGAAACACCATATATTTT. Translation: CASSLEPSSGNTIYF.

There are a few counts of this clone. This chain joins TRBV2 and TRBJ1-1; the match to TRBD1 covers 7 bases. The V and J ends lost 5 bases and 4 bases, in that order; junction bases with no gene match: 7. CDR1 and CDR2 from the germline V gene are SNHLY and FYNNEI. The CDR3 is 14 residues long. The CDR3 DNA follows: TGTGCCAGCAGTTTCTACAGGGGCAGCACTGAAGCTTTCTTT. Its protein product is CASSFYRGSTEAFF. The full variable domain, completed using reference TRBV2 and TRBJ1-1, is EPEVTQTPSHQVTQMGQEVILRCVPISNHLYFYWYRQILGQKVEFLVSFYNNEISEKSEIFDDQFSVERPDGSNFTLKIRSTKLEDSAMYFCASSFYRGSTEAFFGQGTRLTVV.

This chain links TRBV9 with TRBJ2-5; the D is unclear. Trimming stripped 1 base from V and 2 bases from J, with 12 bases between. CDR1 is SGDLS, CDR2 YYNGEE, per germline. CDR3 length: 15 amino acids. CDR3 bases: TGTGCCAGCAGCGTAATGGACGGGCTGCAAGAGACCCAGTACTTC. Protein sequence: CASSVMDGLQETQYF. Full variable domain (remainder filled in from reference TRBV9 and TRBJ2-5): DSGVTQTPKHLITATGQRVTLRCSPRSGDLSVYWYQQSLDQGLQFLIQYYNGEERAKGNILERFSAQQFPDLHSELNLSSLELGDSALYFCASSVMDGLQETQYFGPGTRLLVL.

The V gene is TRBV10-3, the J gene TRBJ2-7; unclear D gene. The V gene lost 5 bases and the J gene lost 2 bases, with 10 bases spanning the gap. CDR1 ENHRY and CDR2 SYGVKD come from the germline V gene. The length of the CDR3 is 13 residues. The CDR3 region has the DNA TGTGCCATCAGTTTACCATCCACCTACGAGCAGTACTTC. It encodes CAISLPSTYEQYF.

The chain couples TRBV28 to TRBJ1-2; possible D gene TRBD1, 6 bases. The germline gives CDR1 MDHEN, CDR2 SYDVKM. The CDR3 extends over 14 amino acids. Trimming left V 6 bases short and J 1 base short, with 12 bases between. The CDR3 DNA reads as TGTGCCAGCAGAACGACAGGTTTTAACTATGGCTACACCTTC. It specifies CASRTTGFNYGYTF.

V is TRBV6-1 and J is TRBJ1-2; D call uncertain. Germline V gene data show CDR1 as MNHNS and CDR2 as SASEGT. CDR3 length: 14 residues. The ends were cut back, 4 bases at V and 2 bases at J, with 11 bases in the middle. CDR3 DNA: TGTGCCAGCAGTGGGGCCGGAAGGAACTATGGCTACACCTTC. Amino acid sequence: CASSGAGRNYGYTF.

The genes are TRBV6-1 and TRBJ2-3; D remains ambiguous. Trimming removed 5 bases from V and 2 bases from J, with 8 bases in between. There are 13 residues in the CDR3. Germline CDR1 reads MNHNS; CDR2 reads SASEGT. This CDR3 is CASSYTNTDTQYF. CDR3 sequence (DNA): TGTGCCAGCAGTTATACAAACACAGATACGCAGTATTTT.

The chain links TRBV5-1 to TRBJ2-7, with TRBD2 identical over 9 bases. Germline CDR1 reads SGHRS; CDR2 reads YFSETQ. The V and J ends lost 4 bases and 6 bases, in that order; junction bases with no gene match: 8. The CDR3 has 14 amino acids. CDR3 loop: CASSVGTSLAEQYF. Here the CDR3 DNA reads TGCGCCAGCAGCGTTGGGACTAGCCTTGCCGAGCAGTACTTC.

This clone was seen once. The genes are TRBV13 and TRBJ1-2; TRBD1 matches at 7 bases. CDR1 is PRHDT, CDR2 FYEKMQ, per germline (reference sequence). J lost 10 bases, V lost 5 bases, and 7 bases had no gene match. The CDR3 runs 12 residues. The CDR3 spells CASSPRGTAYTF. The CDR3 coding sequence is TGTGCCAGCAGCCCAAGAGGGACAGCCTACACCTTC.

The V call is TRBV2, the J call TRBJ2-2; maybe TRBD1 (7 bases). This CDR3 is 15 amino acids long. Trimming took off 2 bases at V and 10 bases at J, with 17 bases between the two ends. Germline CDR1 SNHLY, CDR2 FYNNEI. The CDR3 loop reads CASSERETGKMELFF. The DNA of the CDR3 is TGTGCCAGCAGTGAACGGGAGACAGGGAAGATGGAGCTGTTTTTT.

This clone was recorded a few times. The same CDR3 also results from other DNA sequences found in this sample. The chain is built from TRBV28 and TRBJ1-1; D gene unclear. Trimming shortened V by 8 bases and J by 0 bases, and 13 bases separated the two germline ends. The CDR3 contains 14 residues. Germline-derived CDR1 and CDR2 are MDHEN and SYDVKM. CDR3 in amino acids: CASSAPGMNTEAFF. For the CDR3, the DNA is TGTGCCAGCTCGGCGCCCGGCATGAACACTGAAGCTTTCTTT.

This chain links TRBV1 with TRBJ1-5; the table calls TRBD1, which could not be checked here. TRBV1 has pseudogene status. CDR3 length equals 18 residues. The chain's CDR3 is CTSSHSYTQSLINQPQHF. Here the CDR3 DNA reads TGCACCAGCAGCCATTCTTACACGCAATCCTTAATTAATCAGCCCCAGCATTTT.

V gene TRBV11-1 combines with J gene TRBJ2-1; TRBD1 matches 11 bases. Germline V gene lookup returns CDR1 SGHAT and CDR2 FQDESV (reference sequence). The CDR3 extends over 16 amino acids. The ends lost 3 bases at V and 4 bases at J; junction bases unmatched: 5. CDR3 residues: CASSFGDRGNYNEQFF. The CDR3 DNA reads as TGTGCCAGCAGCTTCGGGGACAGGGGGAATTACAATGAGCAGTTCTTC.

This clone is a singleton in its sample. This rearrangement joins TRBV11-2 to TRBJ2-4; TRBD2 aligns across 10 bases. The ends lost 5 bases at V and 8 bases at J; junction bases unmatched: 3. The germline V gene has CDR1 SGHAT and CDR2 FQNNGV. The CDR3 contains 13 residues. The CDR3 nucleotides read TGTGCCAGCAGCAGGACTAGCGGATACATTCAGTACTTC. Translated: CASSRTSGYIQYF.

The chain uses TRBV5-1 and TRBJ2-5; either TRBD1 or TRBD2 may fit D (7 bases each). Germline CDR1 is SGHRS and CDR2 is YFSETQ. V was shortened by 3 bases and J by 0 bases, with 15 bases between the two germline ends. This CDR3 spans 16 amino acids. This CDR3 is CASSWEGARYQETQYF. DNA of the CDR3: TGCGCCAGCAGCTGGGAGGGGGCCCGTTACCAAGAGACCCAGTACTTC. The full variable domain, rest sourced from reference TRBV5-1 and TRBJ2-5, is KAGVTQTPRYLIKTRGQQVTLSCSPISGHRSVSWYQQTPGQGLQFLFEYFSETQRNKGNFPGRFSGRQFSNSRSEMNVSTLELGDSALYLCASSWEGARYQETQYFGPGTRLLVL.

The genes are TRBV5-4 and TRBJ1-1; D is possibly TRBD1 (5 bases). Germline V gene sequence: CDR1 SGHNT, CDR2 YYREEE (reference sequence). V lost 0 bases, J lost 0 bases, and 12 bases lay in between. The CDR3 is 16 amino acids. CDR3 in DNA: TGTGCCAGCAGCTTGGCTCTTCGGGGCATGAACACTGAAGCTTTCTTT. This gives the protein CASSLALRGMNTEAFF. The variable domain in full, completed from reference TRBV5-4 and TRBJ1-1, reads ETGVTQSPTHLIKTRGQQVTLRCSSQSGHNTVSWYQQALGQGPQFIFQYYREEENGRGNFPPRFSGLQFPNYSSELNVNALELDDSALYLCASSLALRGMNTEAFFGQGTRLTVV.

The CDR3, as DNA: TGTGCCAGTAGTAACCACTACAGGAGCTCTGGAAACACCATATATTTT. It yields the protein CASSNHYRSSGNTIYF. The V gene is TRBV19, the J gene TRBJ1-3; perhaps TRBD1 as D (5 bases). CDR1 LNHDA and CDR2 SQIVND come from the germline V gene (reference sequence). The CDR3 consists of 16 residues. V was shortened by 4 bases and J by 0 bases, with 13 bases between the two germline ends.

The chain carries TRBV5-1 and TRBJ2-1; the match to TRBD2 covers 16 bases. CDR1 SGHRS and CDR2 YFSETQ come from the germline V gene. This CDR3 region has 18 residues. V was pared by 4 bases and J by 6 bases, with 10 bases of the junction left unmatched. As DNA, the CDR3 is TGCGCCAGCAGCCCAGGGACTAGCGGGAGGGCCGGGGTCAATGAGCAGTTCTTC. Translation gives CASSPGTSGRAGVNEQFF.

Written as DNA, the CDR3 is TGTGCCAGCAGCTTGTCAGGGATCTATGGCTACACCTTC. This translates into CASSLSGIYGYTF. The J gene is TRBJ1-2, the V gene TRBV11-3; TRBD1 might be the D (5 bases). V lost 3 bases and J lost 4, with 9 bases in between. Germline CDR1 is SGHNT and CDR2 is YENEEA. The CDR3 covers 13 residues. The full variable domain, in which reference TRBV11-3 and TRBJ1-2 provide the parts outside the CDR3, is EAGVVQSPRYKIIEKKQPVAFWCNPISGHNTLYWYLQNLGQGPELLIRYENEEAVDDSQLPKDRFSAERLKGVDSTLKIQPAELGDSAVYLCASSLSGIYGYTFGSGTRLTVV.

This sequence joins TRBV6-4 and TRBJ2-1; D unclear. Trimming pared 3 bases from V and 0 bases from J, leaving 9 bases between. The CDR3 is 15 residues long. Germline V lookup: CDR1 MRHNA, CDR2 SNTAGT. CDR3 sequence (DNA): TGTGCCAGCAGTGAAGCGTGGAGCTCCTACAATGAGCAGTTCTTC. Amino acid sequence: CASSEAWSSYNEQFF.

This clone turned up a few times. The J gene is TRBJ1-4, the V gene TRBV27, with D unclear. This CDR3 has 13 residues. V shed 0 bases and J shed 13 bases, with 12 bases lying between them. Germline CDR1 reads MNHEY; CDR2 reads SMNVEV (reference sequence). CDR3 loop: CASSLSPKRRLFF. The CDR3 coding sequence is TGTGCCAGCAGTTTATCGCCCAAGAGACGACTGTTTTTT.

The chain combines TRBV11-2 with TRBJ1-4; D gene uncertain. The CDR3 covers 15 residues. V lost 2 bases and J 5 bases, leaving 12 bases between the germline ends. Germline V lookup: CDR1 SGHAT, CDR2 FQNNGV. The CDR3, as DNA: TGTGCCAGCAGCTTATCTGTACAGTTAAATGAAAAACTGTTTTTT. This translates into CASSLSVQLNEKLFF.

In this sample, this clone turned up once. V is TRBV7-3 and J is TRBJ2-7; D is undetermined. The V end lost 6 bases, the J end lost 5 bases, and 14 bases lay between the germline ends. The CDR3 loop spans 13 amino acids. From germline, CDR1 is SGHTA and CDR2 FQGTGA. DNA for the CDR3: TGTGCCAGCAGTTACTTAGGTCAGGACGAGCAGTACTTC. It specifies CASSYLGQDEQYF.